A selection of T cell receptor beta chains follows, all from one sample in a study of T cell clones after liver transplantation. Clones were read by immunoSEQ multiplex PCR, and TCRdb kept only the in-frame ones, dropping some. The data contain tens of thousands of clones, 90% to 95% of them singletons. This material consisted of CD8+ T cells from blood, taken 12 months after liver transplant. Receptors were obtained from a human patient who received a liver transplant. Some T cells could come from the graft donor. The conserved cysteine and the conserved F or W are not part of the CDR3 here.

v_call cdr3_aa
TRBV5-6 ASRYRDNHYEQY
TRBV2 ASSETQARNQPQH
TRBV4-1 ASSQESGVWQF
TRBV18 ANILQGILYSNQPQH
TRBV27 ASSLLAGGYYEQF
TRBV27 ASSDDGYGQPQH
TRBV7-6 ASKLAAQETQY
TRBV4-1 ASSPRDGDRNTEAF
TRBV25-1 ASSASQGGVKAF
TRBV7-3 ASSPQAGGPNEQF
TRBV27 ASSDGTGPNEKLF
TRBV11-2 ASSRGLSYEQY
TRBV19 ASSITDSGNTIY
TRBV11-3 ASSLDLEDEQY
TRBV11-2 ASSRRIGALSSGANVLT
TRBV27 ASSLKGGRWSEAF
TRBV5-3 ARSLPKLENTEAF
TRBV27 ASSLGSRYEQY
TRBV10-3 AITGGQTYEQY
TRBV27 ASSAGTSSYNEQF
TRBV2 ASNDNHNEQF
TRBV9 ASSVGGENTEAF
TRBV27 ASSPLGQSSQPQH
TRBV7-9 ASSKTSQSGEQY
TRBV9 ASSAQGGPNTEAF
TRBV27 ASSFLQGNTEAF